This passage covers 5 T cell receptor beta chains from one sample sequenced in a study of CD8+ T cells in alopecia areata. Extracted RNA was reverse transcribed into cDNA, the sequencing template. This table comes from immunoSEQ multiplex PCR, and its TCRdb copy is limited to in-frame clones, with some not included. Here the sample spans roughly 140,000 clones, approximately 60% being singletons. Sequenced input: CD8+ T cells sorted from blood. The receptor source for this set is a human donor in good health.

V usage is TRBV5-4 and J usage is TRBJ2-7, with D maybe TRBD2 (5 bases). The V gene's germline CDR1 is SGHNT and CDR2 YYREEE (reference sequence). Deletions cut 8 bases from V and 7 bases from J, with 10 bases between. The CDR3 contains 10 residues. In DNA, the CDR3 is TGTGCCAGGAGCCGGGATGAGCAGTACTTC. This sequence encodes CARSRDEQYF.

Only a few counts were recorded for this clone. The V gene is TRBV5-1, the J gene TRBJ1-2; no clear D gene. V was shortened by 0 bases and J by 2 bases, with 8 bases between the two germline ends. Germline V gene lookup returns CDR1 SGHRS and CDR2 YFSETQ. The CDR3 has 14 residues. CDR3 sequence (DNA): TGCGCCAGCAGCTTGGTATCCGAGAACTATGGCTACACCTTC. This translates into CASSLVSENYGYTF. Complete variable domain (other parts from reference TRBV5-1 and TRBJ1-2): KAGVTQTPRYLIKTRGQQVTLSCSPISGHRSVSWYQQTPGQGLQFLFEYFSETQRNKGNFPGRFSGRQFSNSRSEMNVSTLELGDSALYLCASSLVSENYGYTFGSGTRLTVV.

This clone appeared once. The V call is TRBV27, the J call TRBJ2-1; D ambiguous. Trimming left V 3 bases short and J 10 bases short, with 7 bases between. Germline V gives CDR1 MNHEY, CDR2 SMNVEV (reference sequence). This CDR3 contains 11 residues. The CDR3 DNA follows: TGTGCCAGCAGTTTCGGCGACGAGCAGTTCTTC. Residues: CASSFGDEQFF.

The chain uses TRBV29-1 and TRBJ2-1; D is undetermined. This CDR3 has 13 residues. Germline CDR1 reads SQVTM; CDR2 reads ANQGSEA. Trimming left V 8 bases short and J 7 bases short, with 18 bases between. CDR3 nucleotide sequence: TGCAGCTTTTCTCAGGTTGGCTGGAATGAGCAGTTCTTC. Translation gives CSFSQVGWNEQFF.

The V gene is TRBV7-2, the J gene TRBJ2-3; D is possibly TRBD2 (5 bases). Deletions cut 1 base from V and 3 bases from J, with 11 bases between. CDR3 size: 15 residues. Germline V gene sequence: CDR1 SGHTA, CDR2 FQGNSA. CDR3 nucleotide sequence: TGTGCCAGCAGCTTAGGGAGGTCGGGAACAGATACGCAGTATTTT. It is translated as CASSLGRSGTDTQYF.